This paragraph reports one TCR beta chain. In the study's own analysis: From reference gene primer amplification, estimates of nucleated cell counts were derived. This table comes from immunoSEQ multiplex PCR, and its TCRdb copy is limited to in-frame clones, with some not included. V, J and clone size are those of that table, while D and trimming were read from the DNA. The table includes approximately 74,000 clones, around nine tenths detected once. The CDR3 is 14 residues long. Trimming left V 4 bases short and J 9 bases short, with 16 bases between. Germline CDR1 reads SNHLY; CDR2 reads FYNNEI. The data originate from a study of blood T cell repertoires in COVID-19.

The V call is TRBV2, the J call TRBJ1-5; D might be TRBD1 (6 bases). Sequenced input: peripheral blood. The clonotype originates from a woman aged 60-75 years with acute or convalescent COVID-19. CDR3 bases: TGTGCCAGCAGTGTGGACAGACCCACCGGGCCCCAGCATTTT. This sequence encodes CASSVDRPTGPQHF.